Following are 16 T cell receptor beta chains from one sample sequenced in a study of graft-versus-host responses after intestinal transplantation listed by TCRdb under 2021. Libraries were constructed by the immunoSEQ multiplex PCR assay. TCRdb holds this immuneACCESS table with in-frame rearrangements only. Some clones are missing; in checked studies, unresolved V genes explain under half, and the rest has no known cause. Within this sample are about 37,000 clones, with 75% to 90% of them counted one time only. Jointly, the top ten make up more than 15% of the sample. Intraepithelial and lamina propria lymphocytes were isolated from graft specimens using dithiothreitol, EDTA incubations and collagenase D digestion. Sequencing was performed on ileum tissue, taken approximately 200 days after intestinal transplant. These receptors were collected from a human patient who received an intestinal transplant, so some T cells may come from the graft donor.

The chain carries TRBV7-3 and TRBJ2-3; no definite D call. Trimming stripped 5 bases from V and 6 bases from J, with 6 bases between. The CDR3 is 11 amino acids. Looked up from germline, CDR1 is SGHTA and CDR2 is FQGTGA. This chain's CDR3 is CASSPPDTQYF. The CDR3 bases are TGTGCCAGCAGCCCCCCCGATACGCAGTATTTT.

This sequence joins TRBV6-5 and TRBJ2-7; TRBD2 aligns across 8 bases. Germline V CDR1 and CDR2: MNHEY, SVGAGI. The CDR3 length is 13 residues. After removal of 7 bases from V and 7 bases from J, the junction contained 9 bases not matched to a gene. The CDR3 spells CASNSGLAGEQYF. The CDR3 DNA is TGTGCCAGCAACTCTGGACTAGCTGGGGAGCAGTACTTC.

This rearrangement joins TRBV23-1 to TRBJ1-2; D is perhaps TRBD1 (5 bases). TRBV23-1 is given ORF status, its function remaining uncertain. The V and J ends lost 5 bases and 5 bases respectively, with 15 bases between them. This CDR3 has 14 residues. Here the CDR3 DNA reads TGCGCCAGCAGTGGGGCCCCGGGCCTTTATGGCTACACCTTC. It translates to CASSGAPGLYGYTF.

A single count supports this clone. The J gene is TRBJ1-1, the V gene TRBV10-3; D is perhaps TRBD1 (6 bases). The CDR3 extends over 17 amino acids. The germline V gene encodes CDR1 ENHRY and CDR2 SYGVKD. Trimming cost V 0 bases and J 4 bases, with 18 bases left between them. CDR3 coding DNA: TGTGCCATCAGTGAGTCAACAAACAGGGCGGTGGTCACTGAAGCTTTCTTT. Translating gives CAISESTNRAVVTEAFF.

V gene TRBV7-8 combines with J gene TRBJ2-6; D is undetermined. The CDR3 runs 16 residues. V was shortened by 5 bases and J by 3 bases, with 14 bases between the two germline ends. The germline V gene encodes CDR1 SGHVS and CDR2 FQNEAQ. The CDR3 DNA reads TGTGCCAGCAGCCCGTCCGTAGGTTTTGGGGCCAACGTCCTGACTTTC. Protein: CASSPSVGFGANVLTF. Complete variable domain (other parts from reference TRBV7-8 and TRBJ2-6): GAGVSQSPRYKVAKRGQDVALRCDPISGHVSLFWYQQALGQGPEFLTYFQNEAQLDKSGLPSDRFFAERPEGSVSTLKIQRTQQEDSAVYLCASSPSVGFGANVLTFGAGSRLTVL.

This sequence joins TRBV11-2 and TRBJ2-7; tentatively, D is TRBD2 (6 bases). The CDR3 has 14 residues. Germline assignment: CDR1 SGHAT and CDR2 FQNNGV. Between the trimmed V and J ends, which lost 0 bases and 7 bases, there was a span of 13 bases. CDR3 nucleotides: TGTGCCAGCAGCTTAGAGGTTGGGGCGGGGGAGCAGTACTTC. Translated: CASSLEVGAGEQYF.

This clone was detected only once. The CDR3 nucleotides read TGTGCCACCAGCAGAGATATCATCCCCAGGGCTCCCTCCTACGAGCAGTACTTC. Amino acid sequence: CATSRDIIPRAPSYEQYF. The rearrangement joins TRBV15 to TRBJ2-7; perhaps TRBD1 as D (5 bases). V was trimmed by 0 bases and J by 0 bases, leaving 18 bases between them. The CDR3 extends over 18 amino acids. The germline CDR1 and CDR2 sequences are LNHNV and YYDKDF (reference sequence).

V usage is TRBV10-2 and J usage is TRBJ2-2, with TRBD2 identical over 9 bases. There are 16 residues in the CDR3. V lost 3 bases and J lost 4; bases outside the gene matches: 6. The germline gives CDR1 WSHSY, CDR2 SAAADI. CDR3 sequence reads: CASSDWASGVTGELFF. In nucleotides, the CDR3 is TGCGCCAGCAGTGACTGGGCTAGCGGGGTCACCGGGGAGCTGTTTTTT.

This sequence joins TRBV2 and TRBJ2-1; D remains ambiguous. V lost 8 bases and J 3 bases, leaving 11 bases between the germline ends. Germline V gene data show CDR1 as SNHLY and CDR2 as FYNNEI. This CDR3 has 13 amino acids. The DNA of the CDR3 is TGTGCCAGCGGAGACCTTCGCTACAATGAGCAGTTCTTC. Translated, it gives CASGDLRYNEQFF.

This chain uses TRBV6-1 with TRBJ2-3, with 9 nucleotides matching TRBD2. CDR1 and CDR2 (germline): MNHNS, SASEGT. The ends lost 4 bases at V and 5 bases at J; junction bases unmatched: 7. This CDR3 spans 15 amino acids. The chain's CDR3 is CASSVGAGGVDTQYF. The CDR3 DNA reads TGTGCCAGCAGTGTAGGGGCGGGAGGGGTAGATACGCAGTATTTT.

The chain links TRBV2 to TRBJ1-1; D gene ambiguous. Trimming removed 3 bases at V and 0 bases at J, with 32 bases between. Germline V gene lookup returns CDR1 SNHLY and CDR2 FYNNEI. This CDR3 comprises 22 residues. For the CDR3, the DNA is TGTGCCAGCAGTGACCGAGAAGAACTAGACGGACGGCACCCAGACATGAACACTGAAGCTTTCTTT. This gives the protein CASSDREELDGRHPDMNTEAFF.

This chain links TRBV21-1 with TRBJ1-5. TRBV21-1 counts as a pseudogene. The CDR3 is made up of 15 amino acids. In nucleotides, the CDR3 is TGTGCCAGCAGCAAAAAACACGGGACCAATCAGCCCCAGCATTTT. Its protein product is CASSKKHGTNQPQHF.

This clone was found a few times. V usage is TRBV28 and J usage is TRBJ1-1; D perhaps matches TRBD1 (5 bases). Germline CDR1 MDHEN, CDR2 SYDVKM. The CDR3 runs 12 residues. The CDR3 nucleotides are TGTGCGTGGGGGGTCCCGAACACTGAAGCTTTCTTT. Translated: CAWGVPNTEAFF. Complete variable domain (other parts from reference TRBV28 and TRBJ1-1): DVKVTQSSRYLVKRTGEKVFLECVQDMDHENMFWYRQDPGLGLRLIYFSYDVKMKEKGDIPEGYSVSREKKERFSLILESASTNQTSMYLCAWGVPNTEAFFGQGTRLTVV.

The chain links TRBV13 to TRBJ2-5; 8 bases line up with TRBD1. The germline gives CDR1 PRHDT, CDR2 FYEKMQ (reference sequence). V shed 5 bases and J 4 bases; nucleotides not matched to a gene: 9. The CDR3 is made up of 15 amino acids. CDR3 in amino acids: CASSRTGMGSETQYF. The CDR3 DNA follows: TGTGCCAGCAGCCGGACAGGGATGGGATCAGAGACCCAGTACTTC.

The chain is built from TRBV9 and TRBJ2-7; the match to TRBD1 covers 11 bases. Germline lookup yields CDR1 SGDLS and CDR2 YYNGEE. V shed 4 bases, J shed 7 bases, and the junction held 7 bases outside the gene matches. The CDR3 totals 14 residues. In nucleotides, the CDR3 is TGTGCCAGCAGCCCGGGACAGGGGGTTCGAGAGCAGTACTTC. The encoded protein is CASSPGQGVREQYF.

J is TRBJ2-5 and V is TRBV7-2; D could derive from TRBD1 or TRBD2 (5 bases each). This CDR3 region has 16 residues. Trimming cost V 1 base and J 1 base, with 13 bases left between them. CDR1 and CDR2 from the germline V gene are SGHTA and FQGNSA. CDR3 sequence reads: CASSLGGVGRQETQYF. In DNA, the CDR3 is TGTGCCAGCAGCTTAGGGGGAGTGGGGCGCCAAGAGACCCAGTACTTC. The entire variable domain, with the rest obtained from reference TRBV7-2 and TRBJ2-5, is as follows: GAGVSQSPSNKVTEKGKDVELRCDPISGHTALYWYRQSLGQGLEFLIYFQGNSAPDKSGLPSDRFSAERTGGSVSTLTIQRTQQEDSAVYLCASSLGGVGRQETQYFGPGTRLLVL.